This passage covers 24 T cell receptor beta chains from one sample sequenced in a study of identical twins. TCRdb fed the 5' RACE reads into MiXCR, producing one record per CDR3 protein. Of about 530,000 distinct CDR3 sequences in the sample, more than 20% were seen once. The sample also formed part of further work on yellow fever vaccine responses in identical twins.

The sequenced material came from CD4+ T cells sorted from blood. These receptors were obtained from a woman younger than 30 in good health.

The CDR3: CSVETSGRSSTGELFF. The CDR3 DNA is TGCAGCGTTGAAACTAGCGGGAGGTCTTCCACCGGGGAGCTGTTTTTT. The genes are TRBV29-1 and TRBJ2-2, with 12 nucleotides matching TRBD2. The CDR3 sequence is 16 residues long. Germline V lookup: CDR1 SQVTM, CDR2 ANQGSEA. V shed 2 bases, J shed 4 bases, and the junction held 5 bases outside the gene matches.

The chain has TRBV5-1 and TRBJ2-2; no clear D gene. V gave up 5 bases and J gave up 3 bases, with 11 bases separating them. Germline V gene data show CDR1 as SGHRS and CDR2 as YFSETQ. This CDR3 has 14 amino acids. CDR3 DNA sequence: TGCGCCAGCAGGATCAACGGCCACACCGGGGAGCTGTTTTTT. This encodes CASRINGHTGELFF.

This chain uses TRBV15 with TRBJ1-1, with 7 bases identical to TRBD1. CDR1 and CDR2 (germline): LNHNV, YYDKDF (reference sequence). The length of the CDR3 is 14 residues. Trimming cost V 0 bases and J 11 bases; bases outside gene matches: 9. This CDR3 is CATSRDTKTGTAFF. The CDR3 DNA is TGTGCCACCAGCAGAGATACTAAGACAGGGACGGCTTTCTTT.

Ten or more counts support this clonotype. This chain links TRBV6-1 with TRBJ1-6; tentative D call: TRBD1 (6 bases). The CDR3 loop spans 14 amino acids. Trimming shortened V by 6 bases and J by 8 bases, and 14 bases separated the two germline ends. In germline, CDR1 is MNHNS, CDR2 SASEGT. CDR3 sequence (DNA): TGTGCCAGCAGATCGACAGGCCCGGATTCACCCCTCCACTTT. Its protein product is CASRSTGPDSPLHF.

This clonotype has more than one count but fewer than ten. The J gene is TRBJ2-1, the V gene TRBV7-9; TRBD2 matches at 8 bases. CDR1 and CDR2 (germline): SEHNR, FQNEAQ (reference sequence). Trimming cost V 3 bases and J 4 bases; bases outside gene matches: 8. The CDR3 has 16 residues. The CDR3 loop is CASSLAGLAFYNEQFF. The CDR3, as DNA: TGTGCCAGCAGCTTGGCCGGACTAGCATTTTACAATGAGCAGTTCTTC.

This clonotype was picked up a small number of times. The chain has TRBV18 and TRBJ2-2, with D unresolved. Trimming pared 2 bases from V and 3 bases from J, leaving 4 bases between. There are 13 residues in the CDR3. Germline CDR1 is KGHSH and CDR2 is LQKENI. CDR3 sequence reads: CASSPKDTGELFF. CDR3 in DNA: TGTGCCAGCTCACCAAAGGACACCGGGGAGCTGTTTTTT. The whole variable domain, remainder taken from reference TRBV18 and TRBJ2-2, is NAGVMQNPRHLVRRRGQEARLRCSPMKGHSHVYWYRQLPEEGLKFMVYLQKENIIDESGMPKERFSAEFPKEGPSILRIQQVVRGDSAAYFCASSPKDTGELFFGEGSRLTVL.

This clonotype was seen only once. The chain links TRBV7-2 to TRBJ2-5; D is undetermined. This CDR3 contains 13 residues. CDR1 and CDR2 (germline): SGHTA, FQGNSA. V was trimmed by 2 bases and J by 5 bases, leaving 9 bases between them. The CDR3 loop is CASSLSWAETQYF. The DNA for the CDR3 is TGTGCCAGCAGCTTAAGTTGGGCCGAGACCCAGTACTTC.

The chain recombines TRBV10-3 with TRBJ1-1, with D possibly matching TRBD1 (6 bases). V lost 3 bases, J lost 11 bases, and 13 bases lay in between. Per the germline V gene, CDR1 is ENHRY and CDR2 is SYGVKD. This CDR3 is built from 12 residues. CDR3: CAISDGTRWAFF. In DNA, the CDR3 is TGTGCCATCAGTGATGGGACAAGGTGGGCTTTCTTT.

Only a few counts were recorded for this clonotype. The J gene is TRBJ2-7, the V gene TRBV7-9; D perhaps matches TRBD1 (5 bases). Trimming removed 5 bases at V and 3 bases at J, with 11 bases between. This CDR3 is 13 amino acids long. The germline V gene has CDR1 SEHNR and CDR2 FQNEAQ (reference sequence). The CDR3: CASSARGRYEQYV. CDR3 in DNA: TGTGCCAGCAGCGCAAGGGGTCGCTACGAGCAGTACGTC.

The DNA for the CDR3 is TGTGCCAGCAGCCGACAGGGAGGGTTAGTCGCCGGGGAGCTGTTTTTT. This codes for CASSRQGGLVAGELFF. The chain uses TRBV12-3 or TRBV12-4 and TRBJ2-2; D is possibly TRBD1 or TRBD2 (7 bases each). The CDR3 runs 16 residues. V shed 6 bases and J shed 6 bases, with 20 bases lying between them.

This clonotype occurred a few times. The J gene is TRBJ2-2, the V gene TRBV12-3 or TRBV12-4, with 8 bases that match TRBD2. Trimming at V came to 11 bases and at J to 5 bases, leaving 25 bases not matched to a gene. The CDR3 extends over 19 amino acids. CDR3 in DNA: TGTGCCTGCTGTTTTGGTCCGTCGTACGGGACTAGAGATACCGGGGAGCTGTTTTTT. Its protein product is CACCFGPSYGTRDTGELFF.

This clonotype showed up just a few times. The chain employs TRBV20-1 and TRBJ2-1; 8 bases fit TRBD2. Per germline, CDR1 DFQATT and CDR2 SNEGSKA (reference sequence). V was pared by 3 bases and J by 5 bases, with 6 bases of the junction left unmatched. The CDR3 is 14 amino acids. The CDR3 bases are TGCAGTGCTAGTGAGGGCGGGAGGAACAATGAGCAGTTCTTC. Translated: CSASEGGRNNEQFF.

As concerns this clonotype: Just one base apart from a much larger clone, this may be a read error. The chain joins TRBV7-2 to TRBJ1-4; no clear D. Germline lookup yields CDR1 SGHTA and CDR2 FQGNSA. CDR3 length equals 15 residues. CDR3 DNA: TGTGCCAGCAGCCCACACAGAGCAACTAGTGAAAAACTGTTTTTT. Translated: CASSPHRATSEKLFF.

The CDR3 region is CASSQDTTRDTEAFF. CDR3 nucleotides: TGTGCCAGCAGCCAAGATACTACGCGGGACACTGAAGCTTTCTTT. V and J are TRBV4-2 and TRBJ1-1; D gene unclear. V was pared by 0 bases and J by 3 bases, with 11 bases between. In germline, CDR1 is LGHNA, CDR2 YNFKEQ. There are 15 residues in the CDR3.

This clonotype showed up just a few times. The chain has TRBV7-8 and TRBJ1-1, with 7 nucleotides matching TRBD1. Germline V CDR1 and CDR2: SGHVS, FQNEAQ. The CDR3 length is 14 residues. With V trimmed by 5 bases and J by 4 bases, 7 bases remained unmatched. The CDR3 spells CASSARDSSTEAFF. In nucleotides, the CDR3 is TGTGCCAGCAGCGCCCGGGACAGCTCCACTGAAGCTTTCTTT.

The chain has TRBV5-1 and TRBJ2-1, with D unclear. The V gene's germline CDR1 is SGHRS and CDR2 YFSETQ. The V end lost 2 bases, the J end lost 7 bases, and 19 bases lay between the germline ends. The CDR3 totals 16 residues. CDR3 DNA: TGCGCCAGCAGCTTTCGCGGTGATGTATCTGGGAATGAGCAGTTCTTC. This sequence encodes CASSFRGDVSGNEQFF.

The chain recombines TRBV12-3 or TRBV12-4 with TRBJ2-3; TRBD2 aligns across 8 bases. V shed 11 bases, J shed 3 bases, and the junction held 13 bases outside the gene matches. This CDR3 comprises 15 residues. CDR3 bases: TGTGCCGGCGGCACGGGGCTAGCGGGTACAGATACGCAGTATTTT. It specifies CAGGTGLAGTDTQYF.

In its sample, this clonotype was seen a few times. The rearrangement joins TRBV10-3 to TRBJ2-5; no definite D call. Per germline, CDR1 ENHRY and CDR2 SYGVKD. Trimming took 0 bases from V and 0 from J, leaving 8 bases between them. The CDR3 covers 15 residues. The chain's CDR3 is CAISESLGNQETQYF. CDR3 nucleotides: TGTGCCATCAGTGAGTCTTTAGGGAACCAAGAGACCCAGTACTTC.

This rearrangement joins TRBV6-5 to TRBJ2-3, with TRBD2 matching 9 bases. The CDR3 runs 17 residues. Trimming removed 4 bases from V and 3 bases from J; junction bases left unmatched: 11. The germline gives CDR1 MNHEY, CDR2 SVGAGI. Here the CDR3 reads CASSSRGQRGDTDTQYF. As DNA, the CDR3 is TGTGCCAGCAGTTCCCGGGGACAGCGGGGGGATACAGATACGCAGTATTTT.

For the CDR3, the DNA is TGTGCCAGCAGGGCCGCAGGGGAACCGAACACTGAAGCTTTCTTT. As protein: CASRAAGEPNTEAFF. The rearrangement uses TRBV6-1 and TRBJ1-1, with D perhaps matching TRBD1 (6 bases). The CDR3 totals 15 residues. Trimming took 6 bases from V and 1 from J, leaving 15 bases between them. In germline, CDR1 is MNHNS, CDR2 SASEGT.

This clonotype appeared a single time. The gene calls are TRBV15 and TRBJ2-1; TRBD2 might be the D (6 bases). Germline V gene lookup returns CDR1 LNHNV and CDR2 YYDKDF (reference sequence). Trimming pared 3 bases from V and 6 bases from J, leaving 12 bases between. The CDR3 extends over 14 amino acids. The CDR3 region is CATSREGRLNEQFF. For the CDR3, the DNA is TGTGCCACCAGCAGGGAGGGTCGACTCAATGAGCAGTTCTTC.

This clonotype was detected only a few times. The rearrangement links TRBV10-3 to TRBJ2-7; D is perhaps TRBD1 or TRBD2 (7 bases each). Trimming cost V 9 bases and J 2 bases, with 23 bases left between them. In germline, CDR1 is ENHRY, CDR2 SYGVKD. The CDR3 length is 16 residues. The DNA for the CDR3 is TGTGCCATGCCGCACGGTAACAGCGGGACAGCCTACGAGCAGTACGTC. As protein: CAMPHGNSGTAYEQYV.

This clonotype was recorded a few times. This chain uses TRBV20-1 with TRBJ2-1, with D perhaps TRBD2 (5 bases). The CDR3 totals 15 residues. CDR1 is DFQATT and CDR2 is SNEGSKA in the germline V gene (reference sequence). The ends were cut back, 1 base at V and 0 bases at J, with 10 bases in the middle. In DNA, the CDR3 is TGCAGTGCTAGAGCGGGTGGGAGCTCCTACAATGAGCAGTTCTTC. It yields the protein CSARAGGSSYNEQFF.

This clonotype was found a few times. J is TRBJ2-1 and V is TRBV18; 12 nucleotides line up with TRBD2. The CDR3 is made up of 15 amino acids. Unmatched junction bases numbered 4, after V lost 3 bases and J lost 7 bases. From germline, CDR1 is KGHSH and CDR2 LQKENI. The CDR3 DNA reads TGTGCCAGCTCACCCCCTAGCGGGGGGGCAAATGAGCAGTTCTTC. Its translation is CASSPPSGGANEQFF. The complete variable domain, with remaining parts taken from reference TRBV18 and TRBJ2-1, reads NAGVMQNPRHLVRRRGQEARLRCSPMKGHSHVYWYRQLPEEGLKFMVYLQKENIIDESGMPKERFSAEFPKEGPSILRIQQVVRGDSAAYFCASSPPSGGANEQFFGPGTRLTVL.